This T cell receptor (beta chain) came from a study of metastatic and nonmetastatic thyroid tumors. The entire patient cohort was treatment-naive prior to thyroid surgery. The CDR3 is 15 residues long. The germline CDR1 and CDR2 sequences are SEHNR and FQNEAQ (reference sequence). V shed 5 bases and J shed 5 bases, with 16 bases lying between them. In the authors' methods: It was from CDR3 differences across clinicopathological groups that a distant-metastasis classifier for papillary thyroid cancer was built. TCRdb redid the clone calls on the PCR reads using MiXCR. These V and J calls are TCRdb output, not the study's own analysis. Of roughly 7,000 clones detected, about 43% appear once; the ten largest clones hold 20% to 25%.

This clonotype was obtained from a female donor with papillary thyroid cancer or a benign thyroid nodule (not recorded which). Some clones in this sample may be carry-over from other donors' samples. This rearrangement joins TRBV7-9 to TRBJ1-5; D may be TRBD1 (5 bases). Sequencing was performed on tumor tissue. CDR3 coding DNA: TGTGCCAGCAGCACGGGCCCCGGGGGGTATCAGCCCCAGCATTTT. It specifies CASSTGPGGYQPQHF.